This TCR beta chain was captured in a study of CD8 T cells in Susac syndrome. Reverse transcription of roughly 0.5 to 1 ug RNA used random hexamers. The amplification used immunoSEQ multiplex PCR on TCR beta CDR3; it spanned 54 Vbeta and 13 Jbeta. A single record per CDR3 protein comes from TCRdb applying MiXCR to the immunoSEQ multiplex PCR reads. The table has roughly 120,000 distinct CDR3 sequences, 90% to 95% seen once. CDR1 is SQVTM and CDR2 is ANQGSEA in the germline V gene. This CDR3 has 16 residues. V lost 3 bases, J lost 1 base, and 11 bases stayed unmatched. The chain is built from TRBV29-1 and TRBJ2-7, with 8 positions matching TRBD2. The sequence was collected from a human donor in good health. The sample comprised CD4+ T cells from PBMCs. The CDR3 nucleotides read TGCAGCGTTGAGTATCCAACTAGCGGTGATTCCTACGAGCAGTACTTC. It yields the protein CSVEYPTSGDSYEQYF.